These 15 T cell receptor beta chains were all obtained from the same sample, sequenced in a study of T cell clusters in autoimmune cytopenias. Each sample's input was around 270 ng genomic DNA, 30,000 to 45,000 genome equivalents. TRB was amplified by touch-down multiplex PCR, primer pools A and B combined. Each CDR3 protein gets one entry in TCRdb, which reprocessed the multiplex PCR reads and gives no DNA. The sample spans around 2,000 distinct CDR3 sequences; the ten largest clones claim roughly 6%. Sequenced material: peripheral blood. The receptors were gathered from a human donor with an autoimmune cytopenia or autoimmune hepatitis (not recorded which).

In terms of frequency, this clonotype is medium-sized. The chain is built from TRBV19 and TRBJ1-2; with no DNA, the TCRdb D assignment of TRBD1 cannot be verified. CDR1 is LNHDA and CDR2 is SQIVND in the germline V gene (reference sequence). The CDR3 spans 16 residues. This CDR3 reads CASSNIVRDRSYGYTF.

This clonotype ranks as medium-sized in terms of frequency. J is TRBJ1-4 and V is TRBV20-1; TCRdb designates TRBD1, a call that cannot be tested without DNA. The CDR3 is 12 residues long. Germline CDR1 reads DFQATT; CDR2 reads SNEGSKA (reference sequence). The CDR3 is CSAAGESEKLFF.

This clonotype is classed as medium-sized by frequency. The chain links TRBV5-5 to TRBJ2-7; with no DNA, the TCRdb D assignment of TRBD2 cannot be verified. CDR1 and CDR2 (germline): SGHKS, YYEKEE (reference sequence). This CDR3 spans 14 amino acids. The CDR3 loop is CASSQEEAANEQYF.

This clonotype is labeled medium-sized based on frequency. This sequence joins TRBV6-2 or TRBV6-3 and TRBJ2-7; the D call from TCRdb, TRBD1, cannot be confirmed without DNA. Germline V gene data show CDR1 as MNHEY and CDR2 as SVGEGT. The CDR3 runs to 15 residues. CDR3 residues: CASSYGGGYPYEQYF.

Judged by frequency, this clonotype is medium-sized (0.01 to 0.1%). This chain joins TRBV6-2 or TRBV6-3 and TRBJ2-7. CDR1 and CDR2 (germline): MNHEY, SVGEGT. This CDR3 has 12 amino acids. CDR3 in amino acids: CASSQGTHEQYF.

In terms of frequency, this clonotype is medium-sized (0.01 to 0.1%). The V and J genes are TRBV20-1 and TRBJ1-6. The CDR3 has 14 amino acids. The germline CDR1 and CDR2 sequences are DFQATT and SNEGSKA (reference sequence). CDR3 in amino acids: CSAREWTYNSPLHF.

Measured by frequency, this clonotype is medium-sized (0.01 to 0.1%). This chain links TRBV12-3 or TRBV12-4 with TRBJ1-1; TCRdb's D gene call, TRBD1, goes unchecked for lack of DNA. This CDR3 contains 14 residues. The CDR3 loop reads CASRGQTMNTEAFF.

CDR3 residues: CATSDSGTVSNQPQHF. The chain carries TRBV24-1 and TRBJ1-5; TCRdb indicates TRBD1, and absent DNA this call remains unverified. The germline V gene encodes CDR1 KGHDR and CDR2 SFDVKD. The CDR3 spans 16 residues.

This clonotype is medium-sized by frequency. The chain joins TRBV6-5 to TRBJ2-7; the TRBD1 assignment by TCRdb is unverifiable without DNA. CDR1 MNHEY and CDR2 SVGAGI come from the germline V gene. There are 16 residues in the CDR3. The CDR3: CASSYSGGQFSYEQYF.

This chain links TRBV2 with TRBJ1-6; TCRdb gives TRBD1 as the D gene, but with no DNA this cannot be confirmed. There are 14 residues in the CDR3. Germline loops: CDR1 SNHLY, CDR2 FYNNEI. CDR3 region: CASNYALGNSPLHF.

By frequency, this clonotype registers medium-sized. The CDR3: CASRSPSSLEAFF. The chain is built from TRBV6-5 and TRBJ1-1; TCRdb names TRBD1, which stays unverified in the absence of DNA. The CDR3 runs to 13 residues. Germline V gene sequence: CDR1 MNHEY, CDR2 SVGAGI.

The chain couples TRBV19 to TRBJ2-2; there is no DNA to check the TCRdb D call of TRBD1. Germline CDR1 and CDR2: LNHDA and SQIVND (reference sequence). This CDR3 spans 15 amino acids. The CDR3 reads CASSEPRGAAGELFF.

This clonotype is labeled medium-sized based on frequency. This chain joins TRBV19 and TRBJ1-5; the D gene TCRdb calls, TRBD1, cannot be checked with no DNA. The CDR3 runs to 16 residues. Germline V gene lookup returns CDR1 LNHDA and CDR2 SQIVND (reference sequence). The CDR3 reads CASSITPRYSNQPQHF.

This clonotype is deemed medium-sized by its frequency. The chain couples TRBV6-6 to TRBJ1-2. Germline lookup yields CDR1 MNHNY and CDR2 SVGAGI (reference sequence). The CDR3 covers 13 residues. The CDR3 sequence: CASSLRMVYGYTF.

This chain joins TRBV7-9 and TRBJ2-1; TCRdb lists TRBD2, though no DNA is available to test this call. The CDR3 sequence is 19 residues long. From germline, CDR1 is SEHNR and CDR2 FQNEAQ (reference sequence). CDR3 region: CASSSIPGLAGGFTIEQFF.